The present T cell receptor beta chain was sequenced within a study of CD8 T cells in ankylosing spondylitis. Germline V lookup: CDR1 SGHRS, CDR2 YFSETQ. V lost 0 bases, J lost 5 bases, and 15 bases lay in between. CDR3 length: 16 residues. TCRdb fed the 5' RACE reads into MiXCR, producing one record per CDR3 protein. The sample contains approximately 90,000 distinct CDR3 sequences, roughly 8.3% of which appear only once. Study outcomes and limitations: The authors found the disease-linked clones to be CD8+ and relatively rare in peripheral blood. One TCR beta motif, made up of roughly 8 highly homologous variants, appeared characteristic of ankylosing spondylitis blood. There were earlier reports of some motif variants in reactive arthritis synovial fluid and blood. The study looked at matched synovial fluid samples from ankylosing spondylitis patients. Disease-linked clones were reported to be significantly enriched there.

Many counts were recorded for this clonotype. Its specificity is unknown. V is TRBV5-1 and J is TRBJ2-1; D possibly corresponds to TRBD2 (6 bases). This TCR derives from a male donor with ankylosing spondylitis or in good health (not recorded which). The sample comprised blood, either unsorted or a sorted T cell fraction (not recorded which). The DNA for the CDR3 is TGCGCCAGCAGCTTGGTGATGGCGGGAAATCACAATGAGCAGTTCTTC. Protein product: CASSLVMAGNHNEQFF.